These T cell receptor beta chains were read from a single sample in a study of vaccination effects on CD4 cells after COVID-19. These receptors lack a known antigen. Assay used: immunoSEQ multiplex PCR; TCRdb lists only in-frame clones, some missing. The table records fewer than 90,000 clones, over 65% of them present only once. Sequencing was performed on CD4+ T cells from PBMCs cultured with HIV peptides, taken before COVID-19 vaccination. These receptors were taken from a human donor who had a prior SARS-CoV-2 infection. Both conserved end residues are trimmed from each CDR3. Fields, in order: J gene, V gene, CDR3 protein.

TRBJ2-1,TRBV7-2,ASSAPGLAGGREQF
TRBJ1-4,TRBV6-5,ASSPWDRTNEKLF
TRBJ2-3,TRBV5-1,ASSLGAEDTQY
TRBJ2-5,TRBV7-2,ASSLMGGGEETQY
TRBJ1-5,TRBV21-1,ASSKQARDGNQPQH
TRBJ2-2,TRBV5-1,ASSSPGLAGTGHTGELF
TRBJ1-3,TRBV9,ASSVGEGPSTGNTIY
TRBJ2-7,TRBV21-1,ASSKFFLRAVLRVYEQY
TRBJ2-1,TRBV5-1,ASSAEPNSGEQF
TRBJ2-3,TRBV25-1,ASSSHYGGDTQY
TRBJ2-1,TRBV30,AWSVSGTSGQSSYNEQF
TRBJ2-7,TRBV9,ASSVGSSGSGYEQY
TRBJ2-3,TRBV4-2,ASSQEAGALDTQY
TRBJ2-3,TRBV9,ASSAGQYSTDTQY
TRBJ1-2,TRBV7-3,ASSLTPGGAYGYT
TRBJ2-5,TRBV30,AWSHGGAGATQY
TRBJ2-7,TRBV11-1,ASSAYTRYSYEQY
TRBJ2-3,TRBV5-1,ASSLQGARTDTQY
TRBJ2-1,TRBV2,ASSETGGGSGYNEQF
TRBJ2-7,TRBV7-2,ASSLAAGNEQY
TRBJ1-2,TRBV27,ASSLKGGRGRLYYGYT
TRBJ2-1,TRBV7-9,ASSFGREKGGEQF
TRBJ2-5,TRBV7-8,ASSLGARAIQETQY
TRBJ2-7,TRBV11-2,ASSPRVDWYEQY
TRBJ2-7,TRBV2,ASSAQGAGQY
TRBJ2-1,TRBV5-1,ASSLSGSPYNEQF
TRBJ2-1,TRBV11-2,ASSRAGQGNNEQF
TRBJ1-2,TRBV6-5,ASRLGAGVYGYT
TRBJ1-2,TRBV6-6,ASSTGQANGYT
TRBJ2-2,TRBV5-5,ASSRRGAGELF
TRBJ2-3,TRBV10-3,ATRTSGGADTQY
TRBJ1-2,TRBV5-4,ASSLAGGGYT
TRBJ2-1,TRBV5-6,ASSLKWTGNLNEQF
TRBJ1-1,TRBV11-2,ASSLPHEAF
TRBJ2-3,TRBV7-3,ASSLERALYTDTQY
TRBJ2-5,TRBV7-9,ASVRDSQETQY
TRBJ1-6,TRBV13,ASRVYNSPLH
TRBJ2-5,TRBV7-9,ASNKMTDQETQY
TRBJ2-7,TRBV18,ASSPAGFHEQY
TRBJ2-7,TRBV11-3,ASSLYVSYEQY
TRBJ1-5,TRBV7-9,ASSPLGQPQH